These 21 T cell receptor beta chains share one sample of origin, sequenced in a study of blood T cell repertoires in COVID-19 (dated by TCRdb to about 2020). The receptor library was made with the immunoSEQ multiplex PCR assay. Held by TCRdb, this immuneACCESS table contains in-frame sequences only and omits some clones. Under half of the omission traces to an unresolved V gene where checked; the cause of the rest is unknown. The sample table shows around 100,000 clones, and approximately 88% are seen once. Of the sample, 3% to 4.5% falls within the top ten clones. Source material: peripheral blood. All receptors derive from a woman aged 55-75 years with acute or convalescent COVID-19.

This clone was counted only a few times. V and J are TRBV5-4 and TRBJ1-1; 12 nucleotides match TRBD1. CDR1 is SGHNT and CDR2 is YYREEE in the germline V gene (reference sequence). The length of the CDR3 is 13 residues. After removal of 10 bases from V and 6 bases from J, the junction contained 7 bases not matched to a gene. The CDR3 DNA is TGTGCCGCCAGGGGACAGGGGGCTGCTGAAGCTTTCTTT. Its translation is CAARGQGAAEAFF. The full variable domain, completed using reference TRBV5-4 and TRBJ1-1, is ETGVTQSPTHLIKTRGQQVTLRCSSQSGHNTVSWYQQALGQGPQFIFQYYREEENGRGNFPPRFSGLQFPNYSSELNVNALELDDSALYLCAARGQGAAEAFFGQGTRLTVV.

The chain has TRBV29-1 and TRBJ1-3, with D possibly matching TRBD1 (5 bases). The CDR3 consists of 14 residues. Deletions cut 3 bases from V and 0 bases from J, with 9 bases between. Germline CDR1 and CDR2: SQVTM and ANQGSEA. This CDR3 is CSVDEGVSGNTIYF. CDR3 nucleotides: TGCAGCGTTGACGAAGGGGTCTCTGGAAACACCATATATTTT.

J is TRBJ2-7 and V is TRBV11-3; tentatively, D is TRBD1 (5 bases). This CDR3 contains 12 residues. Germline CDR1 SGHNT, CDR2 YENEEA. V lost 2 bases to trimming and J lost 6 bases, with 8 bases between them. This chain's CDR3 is CASSLQGSEQYF. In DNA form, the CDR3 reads TGTGCCAGCAGCTTACAGGGCTCCGAGCAGTACTTC.

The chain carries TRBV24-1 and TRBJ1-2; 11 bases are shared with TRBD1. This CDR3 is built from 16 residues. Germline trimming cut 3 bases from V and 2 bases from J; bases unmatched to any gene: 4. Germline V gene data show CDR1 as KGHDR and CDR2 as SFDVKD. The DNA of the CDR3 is TGTGCCACCAGTGATCCCAGGACAGGGGGCAACTATGGCTACACCTTC. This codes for CATSDPRTGGNYGYTF.

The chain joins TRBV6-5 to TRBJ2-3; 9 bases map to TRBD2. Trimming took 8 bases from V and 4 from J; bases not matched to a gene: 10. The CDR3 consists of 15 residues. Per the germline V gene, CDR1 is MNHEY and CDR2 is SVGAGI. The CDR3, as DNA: TGTGCCAGCGGAGCTTTAGCGGGAGTATCAGATACGCAGTATTTT. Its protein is CASGALAGVSDTQYF.

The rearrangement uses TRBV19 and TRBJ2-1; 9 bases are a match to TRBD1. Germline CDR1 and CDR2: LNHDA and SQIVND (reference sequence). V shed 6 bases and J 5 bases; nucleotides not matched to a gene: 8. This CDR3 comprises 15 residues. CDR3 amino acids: CASRAGQGYDNEQFF. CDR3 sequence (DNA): TGTGCCAGTAGGGCGGGACAGGGTTACGACAATGAGCAGTTCTTC. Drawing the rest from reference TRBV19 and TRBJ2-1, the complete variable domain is DGGITQSPKYLFRKEGQNVTLSCEQNLNHDAMYWYRQDPGQGLRLIYYSQIVNDFQKGDIAEGYSVSREKKESFPLTVTSAQKNPTAFYLCASRAGQGYDNEQFFGPGTRLTVL.

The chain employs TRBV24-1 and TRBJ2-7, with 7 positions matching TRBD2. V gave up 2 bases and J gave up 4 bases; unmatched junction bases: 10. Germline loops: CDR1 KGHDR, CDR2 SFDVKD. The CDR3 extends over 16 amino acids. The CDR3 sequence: CATSDWAGGRGYEQYV. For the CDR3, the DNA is TGTGCCACCAGTGATTGGGCTGGCGGGAGAGGTTACGAGCAGTACGTC.

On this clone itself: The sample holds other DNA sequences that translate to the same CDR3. CDR3 residues: CSVETGTDTQYF. CDR3 coding DNA: TGCAGCGTTGAAACGGGAACAGATACGCAGTATTTT. This rearrangement joins TRBV29-1 to TRBJ2-3, with D possibly being TRBD2 (5 bases). Trimming removed 2 bases at V and 3 bases at J, with 6 bases between. Germline CDR1 is SQVTM and CDR2 is ANQGSEA. This CDR3 region has 12 residues.

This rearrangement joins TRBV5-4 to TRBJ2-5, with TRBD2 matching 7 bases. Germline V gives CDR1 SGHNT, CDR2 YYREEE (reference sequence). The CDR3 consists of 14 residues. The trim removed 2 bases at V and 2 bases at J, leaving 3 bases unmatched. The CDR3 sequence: CASSLKLAQETQYF. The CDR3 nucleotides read TGTGCCAGCAGCTTAAAACTAGCGCAAGAGACCCAGTACTTC.

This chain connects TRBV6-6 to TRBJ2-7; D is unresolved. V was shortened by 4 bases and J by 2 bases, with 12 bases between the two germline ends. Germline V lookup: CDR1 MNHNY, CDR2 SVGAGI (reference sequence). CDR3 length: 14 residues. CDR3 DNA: TGTGCCAGCAGTTCCGCCGCGCAGGCCTACGAGCAGTACTTC. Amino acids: CASSSAAQAYEQYF.

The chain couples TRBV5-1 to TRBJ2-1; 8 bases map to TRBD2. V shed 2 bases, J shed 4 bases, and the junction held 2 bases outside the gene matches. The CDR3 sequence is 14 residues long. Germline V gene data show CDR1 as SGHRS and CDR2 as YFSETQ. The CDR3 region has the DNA TGCGCCAGCAGCTTTACTAGCGGATACAATGAGCAGTTCTTC. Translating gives CASSFTSGYNEQFF.

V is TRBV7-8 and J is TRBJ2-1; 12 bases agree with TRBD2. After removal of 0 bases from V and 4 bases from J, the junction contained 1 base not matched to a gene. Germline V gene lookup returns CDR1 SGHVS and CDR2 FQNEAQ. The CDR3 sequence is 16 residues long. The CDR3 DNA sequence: TGTGCCAGCAGCTTAGCGCTAGCGGGAGGGTACAATGAGCAGTTCTTC. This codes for CASSLALAGGYNEQFF. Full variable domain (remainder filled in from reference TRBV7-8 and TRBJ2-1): GAGVSQSPRYKVAKRGQDVALRCDPISGHVSLFWYQQALGQGPEFLTYFQNEAQLDKSGLPSDRFFAERPEGSVSTLKIQRTQQEDSAVYLCASSLALAGGYNEQFFGPGTRLTVL.

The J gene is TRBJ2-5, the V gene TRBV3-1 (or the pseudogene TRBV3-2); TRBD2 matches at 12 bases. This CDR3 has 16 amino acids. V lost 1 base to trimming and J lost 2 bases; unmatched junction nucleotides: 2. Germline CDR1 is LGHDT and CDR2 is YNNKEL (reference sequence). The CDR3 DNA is TGTGCCAGCAGCCAAGCGACTAGCGGGAGACAAGAGACCCAGTACTTC. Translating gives CASSQATSGRQETQYF.

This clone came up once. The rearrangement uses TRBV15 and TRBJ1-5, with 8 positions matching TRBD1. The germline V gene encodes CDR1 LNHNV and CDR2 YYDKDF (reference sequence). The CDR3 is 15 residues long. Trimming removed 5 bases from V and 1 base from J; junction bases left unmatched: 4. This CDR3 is CATSEGQGSNQPQHF. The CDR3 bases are TGTGCCACCAGCGAAGGACAGGGAAGCAATCAGCCCCAGCATTTT.

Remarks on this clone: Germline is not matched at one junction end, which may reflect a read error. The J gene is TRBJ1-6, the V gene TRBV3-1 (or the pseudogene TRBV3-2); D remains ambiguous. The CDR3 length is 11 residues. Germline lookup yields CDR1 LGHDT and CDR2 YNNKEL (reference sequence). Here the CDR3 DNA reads TGTGCCAGCAGCCAAAGCGGACTCTTAGTTTGG. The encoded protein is CASSQSGLLVW.

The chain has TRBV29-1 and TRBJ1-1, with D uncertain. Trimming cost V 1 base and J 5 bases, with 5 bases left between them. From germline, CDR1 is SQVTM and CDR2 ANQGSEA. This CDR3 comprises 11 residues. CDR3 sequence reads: CSVEGSTEAFF. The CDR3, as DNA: TGCAGCGTTGAAGGGAGTACTGAAGCTTTCTTT. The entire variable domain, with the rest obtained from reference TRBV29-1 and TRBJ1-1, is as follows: SAVISQKPSRDICQRGTSLTIQCQVDSQVTMMFWYRQQPGQSLTLIATANQGSEATYESGFVIDKFPISRPNLTFSTLTVSNMSPEDSSIYLCSVEGSTEAFFGQGTRLTVV.

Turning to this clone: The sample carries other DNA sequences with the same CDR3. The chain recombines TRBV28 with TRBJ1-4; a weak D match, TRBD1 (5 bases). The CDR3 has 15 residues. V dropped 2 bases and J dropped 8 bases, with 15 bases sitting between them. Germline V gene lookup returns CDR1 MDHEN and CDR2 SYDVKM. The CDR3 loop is CASSLTRAPGEKLFF. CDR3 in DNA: TGTGCCAGCAGTTTAACCCGGGCCCCAGGGGAAAAACTGTTTTTT.

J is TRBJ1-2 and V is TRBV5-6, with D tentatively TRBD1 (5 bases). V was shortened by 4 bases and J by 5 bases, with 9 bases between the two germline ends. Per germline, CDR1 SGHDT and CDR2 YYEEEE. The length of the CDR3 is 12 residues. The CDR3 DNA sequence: TGTGCCAGCAGCCCCGGGGGGTATGGCTACACCTTC. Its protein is CASSPGGYGYTF.

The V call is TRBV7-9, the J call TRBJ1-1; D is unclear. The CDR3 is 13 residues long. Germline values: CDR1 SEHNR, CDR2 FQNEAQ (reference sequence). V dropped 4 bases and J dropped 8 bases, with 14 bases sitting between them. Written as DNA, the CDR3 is TGTGCCAGCAGCTGGACGGCCTCGGGGGAAGCTTTCTTT. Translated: CASSWTASGEAFF. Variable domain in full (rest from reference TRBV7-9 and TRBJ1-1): DTGVSQNPRHKITKRGQNVTFRCDPISEHNRLYWYRQTLGQGPEFLTYFQNEAQLEKSRLLSDRFSAERPKGSFSTLEIQRTEQGDSAMYLCASSWTASGEAFFGQGTRLTVV.

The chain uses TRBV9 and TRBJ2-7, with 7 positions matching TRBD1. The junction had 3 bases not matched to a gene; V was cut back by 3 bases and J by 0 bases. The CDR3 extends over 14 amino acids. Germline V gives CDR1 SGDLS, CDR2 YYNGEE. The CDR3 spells CASSEGDSSYEQYV. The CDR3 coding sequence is TGTGCCAGCAGCGAGGGGGACAGCTCCTACGAGCAGTACGTC.

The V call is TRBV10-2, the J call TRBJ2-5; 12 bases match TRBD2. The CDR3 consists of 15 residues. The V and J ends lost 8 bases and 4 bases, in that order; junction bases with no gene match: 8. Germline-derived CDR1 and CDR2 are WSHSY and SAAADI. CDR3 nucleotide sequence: TGCGCCAGCCTACGACTAGCGGGAGTTGGAGAGACCCAGTACTTC. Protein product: CASLRLAGVGETQYF.